The present TCR beta chain was sequenced within a study of blood T cell repertoires in COVID-19 (dated by TCRdb to 2018 to 2021). As for the study more broadly: The collaborator samples originated in the United States, Italy and Spain and spanned the acute and convalescent phases of COVID-19. Samples came from the ongoing ImmuneRACE study (first 160 participants) plus 1,254 subjects from 6 global collaborators. Where HLA class I and class II types were available, the types were taken from metadata supplied by the sample provider, not from assay-based typing. A freely available public database, intended as a resource for researchers studying the immune response to SARS-CoV-2, is where the repertoires were released. The sample metadata nearly always contained a de-identified subject ID, COVID-19 status, age in years and sex. Deeply sampled blood TCRbeta repertoires from subjects exposed to, actively infected with, or recovered from COVID-19 were included in the dataset. The material from the prospective study consisted of cDNA or gDNA derived from T cells, B-cell-depleted T cells, or PBMCs. The full study reports these points: Clinical and demographic metadata were provided uncurated, with the amount varying by source and participant.

The collaborating institutions used their own protocols to collect whole blood in K2EDTA tubes. For TCRbeta analysis, collaborator samples were shipped as frozen whole blood, as isolated PBMCs, or as DNA extracted from either sample type. On this clone: Its target antigen remains unknown. Per-nucleotide qualities are absent, and no much larger clonotype sits a single base away.

The immunoSEQ Assay, a bias-controlled multiplex PCR, was used to amplify TCRbeta CDR3 regions from genomic DNA. For the original study's pipeline: Within the assay, amplification of reference gene primers was used to estimate how many nucleated cells each sample contained. Sequence reads were collapsed and filtered to measure the absolute abundance of every unique TCRbeta CDR3 rearrangement. For each sample, productive Simpson clonality was calculated by taking the square root of Simpson's diversity index across productive rearrangements. TCRdb carries this immuneACCESS record with in-frame sequences only. Its versions omit some clonotypes, under half of them owing to an unresolved V gene in the studies checked, with the rest unexplained. The V and J calls and the clone size are those of that table, but D and trimming were determined from the DNA. The sample yields about 130,000 clones; around three quarters were counted once. The ten biggest clones cover approximately 35% of the sample.

Source material: peripheral blood. The clonotype comes from a man aged 40-49 years with active or convalescent COVID-19.

The sequence in DNA is TGCGCCAGCAGTGAGGGAGTAGGGGGACCTTACGAGCAGTACTTC. It encodes CASSEGVGGPYEQYF. This chain joins TRBV10-1 to TRBJ2-7; the D gene is possibly TRBD1, with 6 bases matching. Deletion took 2 bases off V and 4 bases off J, with a span of 15 bases between the germline ends. Taken from cysteine to phenylalanine, the CDR3 has 15 residues. Only the CDR3 DNA stays, 45 bases, in frame from base 1. The germline V gene (reference sequence) specifies WNHNN as CDR1 and SYGVQD as CDR2.